This entry lists 13 T cell receptor beta chains sequenced from one sample in a study of T cell repertoires in cytomegalovirus infection. MiXCR, run by TCRdb on the reads, gives a single entry per CDR3 protein. The data hold around 440,000 distinct CDR3 sequences, with 11% observed a single time. Sequencing was carried out using PBMCs. The receptors here all came from a human donor in good health (CMV status not recorded). Some clones in this sample may be carry-over from other donors' samples.

This clonotype has a count of ten or more. V is TRBV3-1 and J is TRBJ1-2, with D hard to call. Deletions cut 0 bases from V and 5 bases from J, with 13 bases between. The germline CDR1 and CDR2 sequences are LGHDT and YNNKEL (reference sequence). The CDR3 is 15 amino acids. This CDR3 is CASSQDRLTGYGYTF. The DNA for the CDR3 is TGTGCCAGCAGCCAAGACCGATTAACGGGGTATGGCTACACCTTC.

This clonotype appeared many times. The rearrangement uses TRBV6-1 and TRBJ2-3; 13 bases line up with TRBD2. This CDR3 is built from 16 residues. Germline CDR1 reads MNHNS; CDR2 reads SASEGT. After removal of 6 bases from V and 8 bases from J, the junction contained 11 bases not matched to a gene. In nucleotides, the CDR3 is TGTGCCAGCAGAGAGGGACTAGCGGGAATCGGGAGTACGCAGTATTTT. This sequence encodes CASREGLAGIGSTQYF.

Turning to this clonotype: A much larger clone lies one base from this, so it may be a read error. This rearrangement joins TRBV27 to TRBJ2-1; the D is unclear. The germline V and J ends were trimmed by 5 bases and 2 bases, with 16 bases remaining between them. This CDR3 region has 16 residues. Germline V gene data show CDR1 as MNHEY and CDR2 as SMNVEV (reference sequence). CDR3 in DNA: TGTGCCAGCAGTCCCCTTTGGGGTGGCACCTACAATGAGCAGTTCTTC. Its translation is CASSPLWGGTYNEQFF.

The chain combines TRBV27 with TRBJ2-2; the D is unclear. Germline-derived CDR1 and CDR2 are MNHEY and SMNVEV (reference sequence). The V end was cut by 0 bases, the J end by 2 bases, with 7 bases between. There are 15 residues in the CDR3. CDR3 nucleotides: TGTGCCAGCAGTTTATCGTGGAGTAACACCGGGGAGCTGTTTTTT. Protein product: CASSLSWSNTGELFF.

In this sample, this clonotype turned up many times. CDR3 coding DNA: TGTGCCAGCAGTTATGGGATCTCTGGGGCCAACGTCCTGACTTTC. Its protein is CASSYGISGANVLTF. The gene calls are TRBV6-6 and TRBJ2-6; D gene ambiguous. CDR3 length: 15 residues. Deletions cut 3 bases from V and 0 bases from J, with 6 bases between. Germline V CDR1 and CDR2: MNHNY, SVGAGI (reference sequence).

This clonotype occurred many times. As DNA, the CDR3 is TGTGCCAGCAGCTTAGGGGCGGGCCTCACAGATACGCAGTATTTT. As protein: CASSLGAGLTDTQYF. This sequence joins TRBV7-7 and TRBJ2-3; TRBD2 might be the D (5 bases). The CDR3 is 15 residues long. Germline-derived CDR1 and CDR2 are SSHAT and FNYEAQ (reference sequence). V lost 1 base, J lost 2 bases, and 10 bases lay in between.

This clonotype was observed a few times. The chain combines TRBV6-6 with TRBJ1-1, with TRBD1 matching 9 bases. V was clipped by 7 bases and J by 1 base; unmatched bases: 4. The CDR3 is 14 residues long. The germline CDR1 and CDR2 sequences are MNHNY and SVGAGI (reference sequence). The CDR3 region has the DNA TGTGCCAGCAAACGGACAGGGGCGAACACTGAAGCTTTCTTT. It encodes CASKRTGANTEAFF.

This clonotype was seen a few times. This rearrangement joins TRBV19 to TRBJ1-6; D unclear. Germline V gives CDR1 LNHDA, CDR2 SQIVND (reference sequence). Deletions cut 9 bases from V and 7 bases from J, with 19 bases between. The CDR3 is made up of 15 amino acids. CDR3 bases: TGTGCCAGCAGAACTCGATACCAAGGAAATTCACCCCTCCACTTT. Protein sequence: CASRTRYQGNSPLHF.

This clonotype was seen a handful of times. The chain links TRBV20-1 to TRBJ1-5; D gene unclear. In germline, CDR1 is DFQATT, CDR2 SNEGSKA (reference sequence). The CDR3 is 14 residues long. V was cut by 3 bases and J by 4 bases, with 13 bases left in between. CDR3 in DNA: TGCAGTGCTAGGGACTACAGAGCTAATCAGCCCCAGCATTTT. Amino acids: CSARDYRANQPQHF.

This clonotype has a count of ten or more. This sequence joins TRBV7-8 and TRBJ2-2; D unclear. The CDR3 contains 16 residues. Trimming pared 1 base from V and 1 base from J, leaving 10 bases between. CDR1 and CDR2 from the germline V gene are SGHVS and FQNEAQ. CDR3 protein: CASSLGRAENTGELFF. The DNA of the CDR3 is TGTGCCAGCAGCTTAGGTCGGGCGGAGAACACCGGGGAGCTGTTTTTT.

In this sample, this clonotype turned up many times. The chain employs TRBV4-2 and TRBJ1-2, with D perhaps TRBD1 (5 bases). CDR1 LGHNA and CDR2 YNFKEQ come from the germline V gene. V lost 6 bases and J 7 bases, leaving 15 bases between the germline ends. This CDR3 has 13 amino acids. CDR3 sequence: CASRPGGFSGYTF. The CDR3 bases are TGTGCCAGCAGGCCCGGGGGTTTTAGTGGCTACACCTTC.

This clonotype was picked up many times. The chain carries TRBV24-1 and TRBJ1-2, with D unresolved. V lost 2 bases, J lost 2 bases, and 5 bases lay in between. The CDR3 covers 13 residues. Germline V gene data show CDR1 as KGHDR and CDR2 as SFDVKD. Here the CDR3 reads CATSDSINYGYTF. CDR3 sequence (DNA): TGTGCCACCAGTGATTCCATCAACTATGGCTACACCTTC.

This clonotype occurred many times. The chain joins TRBV7-6 to TRBJ1-2; 7 bases map to TRBD1. This CDR3 has 15 amino acids. Germline CDR1 SGHVS, CDR2 FNYEAQ. With V trimmed by 4 bases and J by 4 bases, 9 bases remained unmatched. The CDR3 coding sequence is TGTGCCAGCAGCTCAGGACAGGCGTTCGGCTATGGCTACACCTTC. Encoded protein: CASSSGQAFGYGYTF. The full variable domain, its missing parts supplied by reference TRBV7-6 and TRBJ1-2, is GAGVSQSPRYKVTKRGQDVALRCDPISGHVSLYWYRQALGQGPEFLTYFNYEAQQDKSGLPNDRFSAERPEGSISTLTIQRTEQRDSAMYRCASSSGQAFGYGYTFGSGTRLTVV.